Following are 21 T cell receptor beta chains from one sample sequenced in a study of CD8 T cells in ankylosing spondylitis. Regarding the study as a whole: Several highly homologous variants formed a TCR beta motif that appeared characteristic of ankylosing spondylitis blood.

These TCRs are of unknown antigen specificity. TCRdb independently ran MiXCR on the 5' RACE reads; one entry per CDR3 protein. This sample yields about 450,000 distinct CDR3 sequences, of which roughly a quarter are seen a single time; over 0.8% belongs to the top ten. The specimen was blood, either unsorted or a sorted T cell fraction (not recorded which). Every receptor here comes from a male donor with ankylosing spondylitis.

V usage is TRBV20-1 and J usage is TRBJ1-2, with 8 bases matching TRBD1. This CDR3 contains 13 residues. Trimming at V came to 4 bases and at J to 8 bases, leaving 9 bases not matched to a gene. Germline CDR1 and CDR2: DFQATT and SNEGSKA (reference sequence). This CDR3 is CSATVDRGWGYTF. In nucleotides, the CDR3 is TGCAGTGCTACCGTCGACAGGGGCTGGGGCTACACCTTC.

This clonotype showed up just a few times. The J gene is TRBJ1-4, the V gene TRBV5-6, with TRBD1 identical over 9 bases. The CDR3 totals 13 residues. V dropped 7 bases and J dropped 5; count of bases not matched to a gene: 3. CDR1 and CDR2 (germline): SGHDT, YYEEEE. The CDR3 region has the DNA TGTGCCAGCGCCGGGACAGGGAATGAAAAACTGTTTTTT. It codes for CASAGTGNEKLFF.

This clonotype was seen a handful of times. The rearrangement joins TRBV9 to TRBJ2-1; no clear D gene. The CDR3 has 12 residues. Trimming stripped 0 bases from V and 5 bases from J, with 3 bases between. Germline V gives CDR1 SGDLS, CDR2 YYNGEE. The CDR3, as DNA: TGTGCCAGCAGCGTAGATCACAATGAGCAGTTCTTC. It yields the protein CASSVDHNEQFF.

The gene calls are TRBV20-1 and TRBJ2-1, with 8 nucleotides matching TRBD2. The CDR3 runs to 15 residues. Germline V gene data show CDR1 as DFQATT and CDR2 as SNEGSKA (reference sequence). V lost 4 bases, J lost 7 bases, and 12 bases stayed unmatched. The CDR3 sequence: CSATRTSFSMNEQFF. In nucleotides, the CDR3 is TGCAGTGCTACCCGGACTAGCTTTTCGATGAATGAGCAGTTCTTC.

The chain uses TRBV10-3 and TRBJ1-5, with no clear D. The CDR3 is 13 amino acids. Germline V gene data show CDR1 as ENHRY and CDR2 as SYGVKD. V lost 3 bases to trimming and J lost 7 bases, with 10 bases between them. This CDR3 reads CAISDLEGQPQHF. CDR3 nucleotides: TGTGCCATCAGTGACCTAGAAGGGCAGCCCCAGCATTTT.

This sequence joins TRBV10-3 and TRBJ2-7; 7 positions match TRBD2. With 10 bases clipped from V and 3 bases from J, the junction kept 9 bases outside the gene matches. CDR3 length: 13 residues. Per germline, CDR1 ENHRY and CDR2 SYGVKD. CDR3 bases: TGTGCCACCAGATTAGCGGGTGACTACGAGCAGTACTTC. This encodes CATRLAGDYEQYF.

This chain uses TRBV9 with TRBJ2-3, with 15 bases fitting TRBD2. Germline trimming cut 0 bases from V and 5 bases from J; bases unmatched to any gene: 7. The CDR3 extends over 18 amino acids. Germline-derived CDR1 and CDR2 are SGDLS and YYNGEE. The CDR3, as DNA: TGTGCCAGCAGCGTAGAAGTCCGGACTAGCGGGAGGGGAGATACGCAGTATTTT. Protein: CASSVEVRTSGRGDTQYF.

This chain connects TRBV20-1 to TRBJ2-7; 7 nucleotides agree with TRBD1. The CDR3 runs to 14 residues. The junction had 10 bases not matched to a gene; V was cut back by 3 bases and J by 5 bases. Looked up from germline, CDR1 is DFQATT and CDR2 is SNEGSKA (reference sequence). This CDR3 reads CSASRRQGTHEQYV. CDR3 coding DNA: TGCAGTGCTAGTAGGAGACAGGGTACCCACGAGCAGTACGTC.

This clonotype came up a few times. The chain employs TRBV6-5 and TRBJ1-5; D remains unclear. Looked up from germline, CDR1 is MNHEY and CDR2 is SVGAGI. The CDR3 loop spans 16 amino acids. V was clipped by 4 bases and J by 0 bases, with 13 bases between them. The DNA of the CDR3 is TGTGCCAGCAGTTCGACGACGGTCTATAGCAATCAGCCCCAGCATTTT. This sequence encodes CASSSTTVYSNQPQHF.

V is TRBV21-1 and J is TRBJ2-5; the table gives TRBD1 as D, unverified against the DNA. TRBV21-1 is noted as a pseudogene. The CDR3 has 16 amino acids. The chain's CDR3 is CASSKAIWTGVETQYF. As DNA, the CDR3 is TGTGCCAGCAGCAAAGCGATATGGACAGGGGTCGAGACCCAGTACTTC.

This clonotype was counted ten times or more. This chain links TRBV12-3 or TRBV12-4 with TRBJ2-5; 12 positions agree with TRBD2. With 3 bases clipped from V and 5 bases from J, the junction kept 4 bases outside the gene matches. The CDR3 is 15 amino acids. The DNA for the CDR3 is TGTGCCAGCAGTTTTCGGACTAGCGGGATTGAGACCCAGTACTTC. This translates into CASSFRTSGIETQYF.

V usage is TRBV21-1 and J usage is TRBJ2-1; TRBD1, as called in the table, went unchecked against the DNA. TRBV21-1 is shown as a pseudogene. This CDR3 is 18 amino acids long. The CDR3 DNA reads as TGTGCCAGCAGCCCGCGGACAGGGCGACCCCTCTCCTACAATGAGCAGTTCTTC. Encoded protein: CASSPRTGRPLSYNEQFF.

The DNA for the CDR3 is TGTGCCTGGAGTTGGCGGAACACTGAAGCTTTCTTT. It is translated as CAWSWRNTEAFF. V gene TRBV30 combines with J gene TRBJ1-1; D not certain. The CDR3 extends over 12 amino acids. With 2 bases removed from V and 1 base from J, the gap between germline ends came to 5 bases. The V gene's germline CDR1 is GTSNPN and CDR2 SVGIG (reference sequence).

Worth noting for this clonotype: A junction boundary mismatches the germline segment, possibly from a read error. This chain links TRBV12-3 or TRBV12-4 with TRBJ2-7; perhaps D is TRBD1 or TRBD2 (5 bases each). The CDR3 consists of 11 residues. The CDR3 DNA sequence: TGTGCCAGCAGTTTCGGGGCAGTTCCTCACTTC. As protein: CASSFGAVPHF.

This chain connects TRBV5-1 to TRBJ2-1; 11 bases match TRBD2. Looked up from germline, CDR1 is SGHRS and CDR2 is YFSETQ. The V and J ends lost 3 bases and 7 bases, in that order; junction bases with no gene match: 6. This CDR3 spans 15 amino acids. The CDR3, as DNA: TGCGCCAGCAGCTCTAGCGGGAGGATAGGTAATGAGCAGTTCTTC. As protein: CASSSSGRIGNEQFF.

This clonotype was counted between two and nine times. The chain is built from TRBV15 and TRBJ2-3; D might be TRBD1 or TRBD2, each matching 5 bases. The germline gives CDR1 LNHNV, CDR2 YYDKDF (reference sequence). This CDR3 region has 16 residues. V lost 1 base, J lost 1 base, and 12 bases lay in between. CDR3 DNA sequence: TGTGCCACCAGCAGAGGGGGGACCGCACGCACAGATACGCAGTATTTT. This translates into CATSRGGTARTDTQYF.

In its sample, this clonotype was seen a few times. The chain joins TRBV12-3 or TRBV12-4 to TRBJ2-1; D is possibly TRBD1 (6 bases). Between the trimmed V and J ends, which lost 5 bases and 9 bases, there was a span of 11 bases. The CDR3 loop spans 12 amino acids. The CDR3 reads CASSLQGPEQFF. CDR3 DNA: TGTGCCAGCAGTCTTCAGGGGCCTGAGCAGTTCTTC.

This clonotype has more than one count but fewer than ten. The chain combines TRBV11-2 with TRBJ2-7, with a weak D call TRBD1 (5 bases). There are 13 residues in the CDR3. In germline, CDR1 is SGHAT, CDR2 FQNNGV. With 6 bases removed from V and 5 bases from J, the gap between germline ends came to 14 bases. In DNA form, the CDR3 reads TGTGCCAGCAGTTCTGACAGTGTCAACGAGCAGTACTTC. It is translated as CASSSDSVNEQYF.

The genes are TRBV7-7 and TRBJ2-5; 9 positions match TRBD2. CDR1 is SSHAT, CDR2 FNYEAQ, per germline (reference sequence). The CDR3 covers 15 residues. V dropped 3 bases and J dropped 4; count of bases not matched to a gene: 6. CDR3 region: CASSLAARGGETQYF. The CDR3 DNA sequence: TGTGCCAGCAGCTTGGCGGCGCGGGGGGGAGAGACCCAGTACTTC.

This clonotype has only a few counts. The chain has TRBV14 and TRBJ2-1; unclear D gene. The germline gives CDR1 SGHDN, CDR2 FVKESK. The CDR3 is 13 residues long. The V end lost 0 bases, the J end lost 8 bases, and 8 bases lay between the germline ends. CDR3 amino acids: CASSQDRIYEQFF. The DNA of the CDR3 is TGTGCCAGCAGCCAAGATAGGATCTATGAGCAGTTCTTC.

The chain recombines TRBV2 with TRBJ2-1; 11 bases map to TRBD1. The trim removed 7 bases at V and 11 bases at J, leaving 4 bases unmatched. Germline loops: CDR1 SNHLY, CDR2 FYNNEI. The CDR3 covers 12 residues. DNA for the CDR3: TGTGCCAGCACGGACAGGGGGCCAAAGCAGTTCTTC. Its translation is CASTDRGPKQFF.